This T cell receptor beta chain was captured in a study of chronic HIV infection and antiretroviral therapy. Per the germline V gene, CDR1 is LGHDT and CDR2 is YNNKEL (reference sequence). V was trimmed by 1 base and J by 0 bases, leaving 10 bases between them. CDR3 length equals 15 residues. TCRdb used MiXCR to reprocess the 5' RACE reads, holding one entry per CDR3 protein. The sample holds 39,000 or so distinct CDR3 sequences; 8.2% are singletons and the top ten take about 3%. The sample holds many counts of this clonotype. The chain recombines TRBV3-1 with TRBJ2-7; D remains ambiguous. The receptor comes from an adult who had HIV and had not received antiretroviral therapy, or was an uninfected healthy control (not recorded which). Source material: peripheral blood. The CDR3 sequence: CASSQVPESSYEQYF. DNA for the CDR3: TGTGCCAGCAGCCAAGTCCCAGAGAGCTCCTACGAGCAGTACTTC.